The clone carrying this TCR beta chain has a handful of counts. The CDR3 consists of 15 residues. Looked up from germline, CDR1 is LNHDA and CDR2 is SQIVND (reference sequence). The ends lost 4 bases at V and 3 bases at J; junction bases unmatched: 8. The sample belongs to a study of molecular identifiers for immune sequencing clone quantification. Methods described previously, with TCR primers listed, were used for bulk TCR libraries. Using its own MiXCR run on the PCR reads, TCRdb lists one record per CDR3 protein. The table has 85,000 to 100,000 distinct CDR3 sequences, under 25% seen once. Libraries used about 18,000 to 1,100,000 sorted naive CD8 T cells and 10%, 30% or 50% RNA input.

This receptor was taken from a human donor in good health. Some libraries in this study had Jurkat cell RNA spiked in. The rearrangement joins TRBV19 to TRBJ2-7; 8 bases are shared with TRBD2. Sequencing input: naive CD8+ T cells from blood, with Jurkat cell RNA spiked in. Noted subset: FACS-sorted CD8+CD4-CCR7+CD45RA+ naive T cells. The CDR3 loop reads CASSTSSGINYEQYF. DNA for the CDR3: TGTGCCAGTAGTACTAGTAGCGGGATAAACTACGAGCAGTACTTC.